This entry is about one TCR beta chain. This entry belongs to a study of CD8+CD57+ T cells in acquired aplastic anemia. The authors sequenced patients whose flow cytometry had shown CD8+CD57+ cell expansion. Trimming cost V 6 bases and J 4 bases; bases outside gene matches: 2. Per germline, CDR1 SNHLY and CDR2 FYNNEI. The CDR3 spans 12 residues. TCR beta VDJ and CDR3 profiling used genomic DNA as template. TCRdb used MiXCR to reprocess the reads, holding one entry per CDR3 protein. There are about 180,000 distinct CDR3 sequences in the sample; roughly 65% occur only once, and approximately 46% lies in the top ten.

The chain is built from TRBV2 and TRBJ1-2, with 7 nucleotides matching TRBD1. The specimen sequenced was sorted CD4+, CD8+, or CD8+CD57+ T cells (not recorded which) from PBMCs. The TCR was taken from a human donor with aplastic anemia. The CDR3: CASRQGVYGYTF. CDR3 nucleotide sequence: TGTGCCAGCAGGCAGGGGGTCTATGGCTACACCTTC.